The TCR beta chain described here comes from a study of T cells in Graves' hyperthyroidism and ophthalmopathy. Study findings and constraints: Among thyroid clonotypes expanded above 0.001, most also appeared in blood.

For this clonotype: Its antigen remains unidentified.

Amplification targeted TCR beta CDR3 regions from RNA transcripts. Primed by the HTBI set, a first-round RT-PCR was run on the TCR CDR3. One entry per CDR3 protein, called by TCRdb with MiXCR from the multiplex PCR reads. The data hold some 370,000 distinct CDR3 sequences, with roughly 17% observed a single time. The J segment lost 3 bases and the V segment lost 7 bases, leaving 6 bases of the junction unmatched. The CDR3 is 17 residues long. The chain carries TRBV12-3 or TRBV12-4 and TRBJ2-2; the match to TRBD2 covers 15 bases. The clonotype originates from a woman younger than 45 with Graves' hyperthyroidism that later progressed to Graves' ophthalmopathy. The specimen was blood. The CDR3 coding sequence is TGTGCCAGCAACCCGGGACTAGCGGGAGGAGACACCGGGGAGCTGTTTTTT. It codes for CASNPGLAGGDTGELFF.